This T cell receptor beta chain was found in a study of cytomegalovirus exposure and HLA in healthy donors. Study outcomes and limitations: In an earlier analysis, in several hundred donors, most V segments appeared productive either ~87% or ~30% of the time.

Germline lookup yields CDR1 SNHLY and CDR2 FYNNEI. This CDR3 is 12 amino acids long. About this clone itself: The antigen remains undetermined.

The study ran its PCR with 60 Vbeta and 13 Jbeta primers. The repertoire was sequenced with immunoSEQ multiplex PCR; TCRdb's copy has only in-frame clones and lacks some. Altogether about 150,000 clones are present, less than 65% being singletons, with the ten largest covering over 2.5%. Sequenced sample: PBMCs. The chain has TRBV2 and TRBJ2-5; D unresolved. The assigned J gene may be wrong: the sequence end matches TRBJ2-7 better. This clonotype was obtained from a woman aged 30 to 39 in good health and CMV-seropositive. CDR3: CASRQEPYEQYF. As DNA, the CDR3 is TGTGCCAGCAGGCAGGAACCCTACGAGCAGTACTTC.